This entry lists 24 T cell receptor beta chains sequenced from one sample in a study of blood T cell repertoires in COVID-19. Sequencing used immunoSEQ multiplex PCR; TCRdb keeps in-frame clones, though not all of them. Among a few hundred thousand clones, approximately 86% were seen once, and the ten largest hold about 4.1%. The specimen was PBMCs or T cells enriched from blood (not recorded which). The receptors come from a woman aged 40 to 50 with acute COVID-19.

This clone has just a few counts. This chain uses TRBV4-1 with TRBJ2-2; the D gene is possibly TRBD2 (6 bases). Trimming took 4 bases from V and 1 from J, leaving 16 bases between them. The CDR3 runs to 17 residues. Germline lookup yields CDR1 MGHRA and CDR2 YSYEKL. As DNA, the CDR3 is TGCGCCAGCAGCCGCGCGCCGGGACTCTGGAACACCGGGGAGCTGTTTTTT. Its translation: CASSRAPGLWNTGELFF.

The chain uses TRBV10-3 and TRBJ1-3; 7 positions agree with TRBD1. CDR3 length equals 18 residues. V was clipped by 4 bases and J by 4 bases; unmatched bases: 16. In germline, CDR1 is ENHRY, CDR2 SYGVKD. The CDR3 region is CAISGGDREGISGNTIYF. The CDR3, as DNA: TGTGCCATCAGTGGTGGGGACAGAGAAGGTATAAGCGGAAACACCATATATTTT.

V and J are TRBV7-9 and TRBJ2-7; maybe TRBD1 (6 bases). V lost 1 base and J lost 2, with 15 bases in between. The V gene's germline CDR1 is SEHNR and CDR2 FQNEAQ (reference sequence). This CDR3 is 16 amino acids long. The CDR3 here is CASSLGGIDRPYEQYF. CDR3 DNA: TGTGCCAGCAGCTTAGGGGGGATCGACAGGCCCTACGAGCAGTACTTC.

The rearrangement joins TRBV9 to TRBJ2-5; 8 bases fit TRBD2. V lost 0 bases to trimming and J lost 5 bases; unmatched junction nucleotides: 6. The germline gives CDR1 SGDLS, CDR2 YYNGEE. The CDR3 length is 15 residues. CDR3 amino acids: CASSVGVAGRETQYF. In DNA form, the CDR3 reads TGTGCCAGCAGCGTAGGGGTAGCGGGGCGGGAGACCCAGTACTTC.

Concerning this clone: This sample includes further DNA sequences coding for the same CDR3. The rearrangement uses TRBV28 and TRBJ2-1; 7 bases are a match to TRBD1. With 2 bases clipped from V and 8 bases from J, the junction kept 9 bases outside the gene matches. CDR1 is MDHEN, CDR2 SYDVKM, per germline. The CDR3 runs to 15 residues. The CDR3 region is CASSLPRGLRDEQFF. For the CDR3, the DNA is TGTGCCAGCAGTTTACCTAGGGGGCTTAGGGATGAGCAGTTCTTC.

This chain joins TRBV11-3 and TRBJ2-7; D is possibly TRBD1 (6 bases). Germline V CDR1 and CDR2: SGHNT, YENEEA. The CDR3 runs 13 residues. The V gene lost 4 bases and the J gene lost 1 base, with 8 bases spanning the gap. CDR3 loop: CASSSGQSYEQYF. The CDR3 nucleotides read TGTGCCAGCAGCTCAGGACAGTCCTACGAGCAGTACTTC.

The V and J genes are TRBV2 and TRBJ2-7; D might be TRBD2 (7 bases). Looked up from germline, CDR1 is SNHLY and CDR2 is FYNNEI. The CDR3 length is 16 residues. Trimming removed 7 bases from V and 4 bases from J, with 23 bases in between. CDR3 protein: CASNGGGGPMGYEQYF. The DNA of the CDR3 is TGTGCCAGCAATGGGGGCGGGGGCCCGATGGGTTACGAGCAGTACTTC.

J is TRBJ2-3 and V is TRBV7-2; D remains unclear. This CDR3 has 12 amino acids. Trimming removed 5 bases from V and 6 bases from J, with 9 bases in between. Germline-derived CDR1 and CDR2 are SGHTA and FQGNSA. The CDR3, as DNA: TGTGCCAGCAGCCATTCGGTTGATACGCAGTATTTT. Translating gives CASSHSVDTQYF. The full variable domain, with the rest looked up from reference TRBV7-2 and TRBJ2-3, is GAGVSQSPSNKVTEKGKDVELRCDPISGHTALYWYRQSLGQGLEFLIYFQGNSAPDKSGLPSDRFSAERTGGSVSTLTIQRTQQEDSAVYLCASSHSVDTQYFGPGTRLTVL.

V usage is TRBV5-5 and J usage is TRBJ1-3; D remains unclear. CDR1 SGHKS and CDR2 YYEKEE come from the germline V gene (reference sequence). This CDR3 contains 16 residues. V was trimmed by 0 bases and J by 0 bases, leaving 10 bases between them. The CDR3 reads CASSLEVQVSGNTIYF. The CDR3 DNA reads TGTGCCAGCAGCTTGGAAGTGCAGGTCTCTGGAAACACCATATATTTT.

This sequence joins TRBV11-2 and TRBJ1-1; 7 bases are shared with TRBD1. Trimming cost V 5 bases and J 0 bases; bases outside gene matches: 6. The CDR3 has 15 amino acids. Germline V CDR1 and CDR2: SGHAT, FQNNGV. The DNA for the CDR3 is TGTGCCAGCAGCAGAGGACAGGCGCTGAACACTGAAGCTTTCTTT. Translating it yields CASSRGQALNTEAFF.

The rearrangement joins TRBV15 to TRBJ2-1; D possibly corresponds to TRBD2 (7 bases). CDR1 and CDR2 from the germline V gene are LNHNV and YYDKDF (reference sequence). Trimming shortened V by 3 bases and J by 4 bases, and 13 bases separated the two germline ends. CDR3 length: 15 residues. The CDR3 sequence is CATSRGGGGYNEQFF. In nucleotides, the CDR3 is TGTGCCACCAGCAGGGGAGGGGGGGGATACAATGAGCAGTTCTTC.

V is TRBV28 and J is TRBJ1-5; a possible D gene is TRBD1 (5 bases). V lost 1 base and J lost 2, with 21 bases in between. CDR1 is MDHEN and CDR2 is SYDVKM in the germline V gene. The CDR3 covers 19 residues. The CDR3 sequence is CASSLLAGPGGIGNQPQHF. DNA of the CDR3: TGTGCCAGCAGTTTATTAGCAGGGCCCGGCGGGATTGGCAATCAGCCCCAGCATTTT. The complete variable domain, with remaining parts taken from reference TRBV28 and TRBJ1-5, reads DVKVTQSSRYLVKRTGEKVFLECVQDMDHENMFWYRQDPGLGLRLIYFSYDVKMKEKGDIPEGYSVSREKKERFSLILESASTNQTSMYLCASSLLAGPGGIGNQPQHFGDGTRLSIL.

The rearrangement uses TRBV7-2 and TRBJ2-1; 7 nucleotides align to TRBD2. J lost 6 bases, V lost 5 bases, and 7 bases had no gene match. Germline lookup yields CDR1 SGHTA and CDR2 FQGNSA. The CDR3 contains 14 residues. CDR3 sequence: CASSRGSSSNEQFF. CDR3 coding DNA: TGTGCCAGCAGCCGCGGGAGTTCCAGCAATGAGCAGTTCTTC.

This chain links TRBV7-9 with TRBJ2-1; D not resolved. CDR1 is SEHNR, CDR2 FQNEAQ, per germline (reference sequence). The V and J ends lost 4 bases and 0 bases respectively, with 13 bases between them. CDR3 length equals 16 residues. This CDR3 is CASSSRLESSYNEQFF. CDR3 nucleotides: TGTGCCAGCAGCTCACGACTCGAGAGCTCCTACAATGAGCAGTTCTTC.

The CDR3 protein is CASSPGADGYTF. For the CDR3, the DNA is TGTGCCAGCAGCCCAGGGGCCGATGGCTACACCTTC. The chain links TRBV5-5 to TRBJ1-2; perhaps TRBD1 as D (6 bases). In germline, CDR1 is SGHKS, CDR2 YYEKEE (reference sequence). The CDR3 is 12 amino acids. With 4 bases removed from V and 6 bases from J, the gap between germline ends came to 10 bases.

CDR3 region: CASSLRGRSYNEQFF. In DNA, the CDR3 is TGTGCCAGCAGCTTAAGAGGGAGGTCCTACAATGAGCAGTTCTTC. The chain uses TRBV11-2 and TRBJ2-1, with TRBD2 as a possible D gene (6 bases). The CDR3 extends over 15 amino acids. The germline CDR1 and CDR2 sequences are SGHAT and FQNNGV. V was trimmed by 2 bases and J by 1 base, leaving 9 bases between them.

The V and J genes are TRBV21-1 and TRBJ2-7; TRBD1 was called by the table and not checked on the DNA. TRBV21-1 constitutes a pseudogene. The CDR3 length is 16 residues. Here the CDR3 DNA reads TGTGCCAGCAGCGGTTCCAGGGCCCCCGGTATAGGCGAGCAGTACTTC. It codes for CASSGSRAPGIGEQYF.

The chain joins TRBV28 to TRBJ2-1, with 9 bases fitting TRBD2. The germline CDR1 and CDR2 sequences are MDHEN and SYDVKM. J gave up 6 bases and V 8 bases, and 8 bases lay outside the gene matches. The CDR3 is 14 residues long. The CDR3 sequence: CASAIAGVGNEQFF. The CDR3 DNA follows: TGTGCCAGCGCCATAGCGGGAGTCGGCAATGAGCAGTTCTTC.

As DNA, the CDR3 is TGTGCCAGCAGCCAACTAACTGGGGGCGCTGGAAACACCATATATTTT. Translation gives CASSQLTGGAGNTIYF. The chain has TRBV14 and TRBJ1-3, with TRBD1 as a possible D gene (6 bases). With 2 bases removed from V and 2 bases from J, the gap between germline ends came to 13 bases. From germline, CDR1 is SGHDN and CDR2 FVKESK. The CDR3 runs to 16 residues.

The gene calls are TRBV6-2 or TRBV6-3 and TRBJ2-7; D is unresolved. With 6 bases removed from V and 0 bases from J, the gap between germline ends came to 12 bases. The CDR3 is made up of 14 amino acids. From germline, CDR1 is MNHEY and CDR2 SVGEGT. CDR3 bases: TGTGCCAGCAGCTCCGACTTGATCTCCTACGAGCAGTACTTC. It yields the protein CASSSDLISYEQYF.

The genes are TRBV14 and TRBJ2-3; a possible D gene is TRBD2 (7 bases). The V end lost 1 base, the J end lost 4 bases, and 18 bases lay between the germline ends. The CDR3 totals 17 residues. CDR1 is SGHDN and CDR2 is FVKESK in the germline V gene. CDR3 in amino acids: CASSQGQEGGRSDTQYF. In nucleotides, the CDR3 is TGTGCCAGCAGCCAAGGTCAAGAGGGGGGGAGATCAGATACGCAGTATTTT.

This chain connects TRBV12-5 to TRBJ1-1; no definite D call. V was trimmed by 5 bases and J by 1 base, leaving 23 bases between them. This CDR3 contains 18 residues. Looked up from germline, CDR1 is LGHNT and CDR2 is FRNRAP. This chain's CDR3 is CASGPGGRLYEGNTEAFF. DNA of the CDR3: TGTGCTAGTGGTCCCGGAGGTAGGCTCTATGAAGGGAACACTGAAGCTTTCTTT.

CDR3: CASSANPSGEGRAFF. The CDR3, as DNA: TGTGCCAGCAGCGCCAACCCCAGCGGGGAGGGGCGAGCTTTCTTT. The rearrangement uses TRBV9 and TRBJ1-1, with D perhaps TRBD1 (5 bases). Looked up from germline, CDR1 is SGDLS and CDR2 is YYNGEE. The V end was cut by 3 bases, the J end by 10 bases, with 22 bases between. This CDR3 has 15 residues.

The gene calls are TRBV9 and TRBJ2-3; 13 positions match TRBD2. V shed 3 bases, J shed 2 bases, and the junction held 3 bases outside the gene matches. The germline CDR1 and CDR2 sequences are SGDLS and YYNGEE. CDR3 size: 16 residues. CDR3 residues: CASSAGTSGITDTQYF. In nucleotides, the CDR3 is TGTGCCAGCAGCGCTGGGACTAGCGGGATCACAGATACGCAGTATTTT.